This T cell receptor beta chain was identified during a study of T-cell memory formation after mild COVID-19. Study-wide background: Each donor largely had its own TCR clusters. General study findings and limits: Mostly located in CM and EM were contracting CD4+ clones, with contracting CD8+ clones located in EMRA. Unconfirmed was the SARS-CoV-2 specificity of second-wave clones that peaked on day 37. A balance of CD4 and CD8 characterized clones contracting day 15 to 85, whereas later expanders leaned CD4+.

This CDR3 has 12 residues. In germline, CDR1 is SQVTM, CDR2 ANQGSEA. The germline V and J ends were trimmed by 4 bases and 5 bases, with 8 bases remaining between them. TCRdb reprocessed the 5' RACE reads with MiXCR, giving one entry per CDR3 protein. Here the sample spans around 83,000 distinct CDR3 sequences, about 23% being singletons. This clonotype showed up just a few times. What it binds is unknown. The gene calls are TRBV29-1 and TRBJ2-2; D remains ambiguous. This TCR derives from a man between 18 and 29 years old who had mild COVID-19 (a few samples of this study predate the infection). Cell type and time point are not known. The sample consisted of PBMCs or a T cell subset sorted from them (not recorded which). The CDR3 reads CSVAAVTGELFF. CDR3 in DNA: TGCAGCGTTGCGGCAGTGACCGGGGAGCTGTTTTTT.